The clone carrying this T cell receptor beta chain turned up a few times. From the 5' RACE reads, TCRdb called clonotypes with MiXCR, one entry per CDR3 protein. The table has 200,000 to 250,000 distinct CDR3 sequences, roughly 12% seen once. CDR3 length: 14 amino acids. V dropped 5 bases and J dropped 3; count of bases not matched to a gene: 7. The germline V gene has CDR1 DFQATT and CDR2 SNEGSKA (reference sequence). The data belong to a study of identical twins. The sample was also linked to a second study, of yellow fever vaccine responses in identical twins.

The material sequenced was memory (CD45RO+) T cells sorted from blood. The TCR was taken from a woman aged 18-29 years in good health. V usage is TRBV20-1 and J usage is TRBJ2-7; 10 positions match TRBD2. This CDR3 reads CSAGATSGVYEQYF. The CDR3 nucleotides read TGCAGTGCTGGAGCTACTAGCGGGGTCTACGAGCAGTACTTC.